The entry below describes one T cell receptor (beta chain). Its antigen is currently unknown. The entry originates in a study of T cells in Graves' hyperthyroidism and ophthalmopathy. On the study more broadly: Peripheral blood was obtained at initial diagnosis, preceding any treatment. Study-wide results and caveats: A 13 V-J signature model discriminated ophthalmopathy versus stable hyperthyroidism. Researchers found most expanded thyroid clonotypes above 0.001 in blood as well.

V was cut by 6 bases and J by 5 bases, with 14 bases left in between. Germline assignment: CDR1 DFQATT and CDR2 SNEGSKA (reference sequence). CDR3 length equals 12 residues. RNA transcripts yielded amplified TCR beta CDR3 regions. First-round RT-PCR of the TCR CDR3 relied on the HTBI primer set. TCRdb fed the multiplex PCR reads into MiXCR, producing one record per CDR3 protein. The sample records hundreds of thousands of distinct CDR3 sequences, just under 20% being singletons. Diagnosis relied on clinical symptoms, serum thyroxine and TRAb, thyroid ultrasound and orbital computed tomography. The V gene is TRBV20-1, the J gene TRBJ2-7; D is undetermined. The origin of this receptor is a man between 40 and 49 years old with Graves' ophthalmopathy. Material for sequencing was blood. The CDR3 region is CSAKKGPNEQYF. The CDR3 bases are TGCAGTGCCAAAAAGGGCCCCAACGAGCAGTACTTC.